Given below is one T cell receptor beta chain in context. As yet, its antigen is unknown. This entry comes from a study of shared clonotypes between healthy human individuals. Study results and caveats: The sampled material consisted only of blood, and tissue repertoires are likely to differ.

The CDR3 is 16 amino acids. V gave up 0 bases and J gave up 0 bases, with 10 bases separating them. Per germline, CDR1 SGHNT and CDR2 YYREEE (reference sequence). The authors ran the assay at deep level. TCRdb keeps only in-frame clones here, not all; method: immunoSEQ multiplex PCR. The sample gives about 450,000 clones, roughly 78% of which show up once; more than 10% is in the top ten. The chain links TRBV5-4 to TRBJ1-3; D is ambiguous. The sequence was obtained from a woman between 40 and 55 years old in good health. Some clones in this sample may be carry-over from other donors' samples. Input material: PBMCs. Here the CDR3 DNA reads TGTGCCAGCAGCTTGGCCCCAGCTATCTCTGGAAACACCATATATTTT. Encoded protein: CASSLAPAISGNTIYF.